These 5 T cell receptor beta chains were sequenced from one sample in a study of control samples from healthy donors and cancer patients. Here immunoSEQ multiplex PCR was the method, and the copy in TCRdb shows in-frame clones only, minus some. The table records some 220,000 clones, about 95% of them present only once. The sample taken for sequencing was blood. The receptor set was obtained from a man aged 50 to 59 in good health.

This chain links TRBV6-6 with TRBJ1-2, with a weak D call TRBD1 (6 bases). V was pared by 7 bases and J by 4 bases, with 13 bases between. Germline-derived CDR1 and CDR2 are MNHNY and SVGAGI (reference sequence). The length of the CDR3 is 13 residues. The CDR3 spells CASNGGPTYGYTF. CDR3 nucleotide sequence: TGTGCCAGCAACGGGGGGCCGACCTATGGCTACACCTTC.

The chain employs TRBV7-2 and TRBJ2-5; D is unclear. The germline V gene encodes CDR1 SGHTA and CDR2 FQGNSA. The V end lost 5 bases, the J end lost 4 bases, and 11 bases lay between the germline ends. The CDR3 consists of 13 residues. CDR3 in amino acids: CASSGGPRETQYF. The CDR3 bases are TGTGCCAGCAGCGGCGGTCCTCGAGAGACCCAGTACTTC.

V and J are TRBV12-3 or TRBV12-4 and TRBJ1-1; 9 bases fit TRBD1. The CDR3 consists of 13 residues. The J segment lost 8 bases and the V segment lost 3 bases, leaving 4 bases of the junction unmatched. The CDR3 DNA reads TGTGCCAGCAGTTTTCGGGACAGGGAGGAAGCTTTCTTT. It yields the protein CASSFRDREEAFF.

As to this clone: The junction and the germline gene differ at one end; a read error may be behind it. The chain carries TRBV4-1 and TRBJ2-7; D perhaps matches TRBD2 (7 bases). This CDR3 spans 13 amino acids. The V gene's germline CDR1 is MGHRA and CDR2 YSYEKL. In DNA, the CDR3 is TGCGCCAGCAGCCAAGAAGAAGGGGGGGAGTCCTCCTTC. It translates to CASSQEEGGESSF.

The rearrangement links TRBV6-1 to TRBJ1-2; TRBD1 is a possible D gene (5 bases). Germline V gives CDR1 MNHNS, CDR2 SASEGT. The CDR3 runs to 16 residues. V dropped 4 bases and J dropped 4 bases, with 19 bases sitting between them. This CDR3 is CASSVYPQGEGYGYTF. CDR3 coding DNA: TGTGCCAGCAGTGTATACCCCCAGGGTGAGGGCTATGGCTACACCTTC.